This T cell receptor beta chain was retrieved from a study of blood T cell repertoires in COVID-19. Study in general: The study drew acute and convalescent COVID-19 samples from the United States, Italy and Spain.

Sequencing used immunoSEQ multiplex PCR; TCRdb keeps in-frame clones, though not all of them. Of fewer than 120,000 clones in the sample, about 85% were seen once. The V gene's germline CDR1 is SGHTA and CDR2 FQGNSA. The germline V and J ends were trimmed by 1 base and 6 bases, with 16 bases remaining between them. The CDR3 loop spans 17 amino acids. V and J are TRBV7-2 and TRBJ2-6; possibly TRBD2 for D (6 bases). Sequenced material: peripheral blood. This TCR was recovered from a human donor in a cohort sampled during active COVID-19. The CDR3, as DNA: TGTGCCAGCAGCTTAGTTAGTGGGGAGGCGGCGGCCAACGTCCTGACTTTC. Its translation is CASSLVSGEAAANVLTF.